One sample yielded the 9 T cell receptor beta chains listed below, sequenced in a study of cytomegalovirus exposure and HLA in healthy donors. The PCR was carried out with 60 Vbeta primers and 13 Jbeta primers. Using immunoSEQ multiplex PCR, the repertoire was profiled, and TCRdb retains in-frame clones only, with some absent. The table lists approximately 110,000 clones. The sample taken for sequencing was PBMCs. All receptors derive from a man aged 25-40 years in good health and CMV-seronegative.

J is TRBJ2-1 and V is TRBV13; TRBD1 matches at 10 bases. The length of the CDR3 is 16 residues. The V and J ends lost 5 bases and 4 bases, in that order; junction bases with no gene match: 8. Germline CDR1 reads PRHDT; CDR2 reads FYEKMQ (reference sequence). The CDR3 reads CASSPPGQGSYNEQFF. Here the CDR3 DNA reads TGTGCCAGCAGCCCTCCGGGACAGGGGAGTTACAATGAGCAGTTCTTC.

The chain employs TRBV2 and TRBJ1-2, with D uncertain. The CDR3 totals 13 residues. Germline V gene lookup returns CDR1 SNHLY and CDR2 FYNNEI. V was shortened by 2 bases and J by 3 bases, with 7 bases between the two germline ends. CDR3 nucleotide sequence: TGTGCCAGCAGTGAATGGGCAGACTATGGCTACACCTTC. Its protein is CASSEWADYGYTF.

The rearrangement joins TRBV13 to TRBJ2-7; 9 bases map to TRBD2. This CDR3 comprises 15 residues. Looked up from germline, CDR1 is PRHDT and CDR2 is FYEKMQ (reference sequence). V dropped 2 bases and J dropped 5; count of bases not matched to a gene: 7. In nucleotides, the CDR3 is TGTGCCAGCAGCTTAACGCGGGAGGGCCATGACGAGCAGTACTTC. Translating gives CASSLTREGHDEQYF.

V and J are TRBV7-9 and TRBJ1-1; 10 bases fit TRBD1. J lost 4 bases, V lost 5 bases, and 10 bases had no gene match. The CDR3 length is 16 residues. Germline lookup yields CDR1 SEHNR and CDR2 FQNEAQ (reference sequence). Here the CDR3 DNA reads TGTGCCAGCAGCCATACCGGGACAGGGGTGGGCACTGAAGCTTTCTTT. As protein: CASSHTGTGVGTEAFF.

CDR3 protein: CASSLTGNNNEQFF. CDR3 in DNA: TGCGCCAGCAGCTTGACAGGGAATAACAATGAGCAGTTCTTC. The chain is built from TRBV5-1 and TRBJ2-1, with D maybe TRBD1 (6 bases). The germline V gene has CDR1 SGHRS and CDR2 YFSETQ. The germline V and J ends were trimmed by 1 base and 5 bases, with 10 bases remaining between them. This CDR3 has 14 amino acids.

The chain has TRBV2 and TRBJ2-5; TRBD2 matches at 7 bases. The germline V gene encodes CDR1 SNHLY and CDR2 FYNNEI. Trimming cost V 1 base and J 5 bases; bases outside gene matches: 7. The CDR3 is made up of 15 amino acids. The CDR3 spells CASSEDSGQGETQYF. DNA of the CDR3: TGTGCCAGCAGTGAAGATAGCGGGCAAGGGGAGACCCAGTACTTC.

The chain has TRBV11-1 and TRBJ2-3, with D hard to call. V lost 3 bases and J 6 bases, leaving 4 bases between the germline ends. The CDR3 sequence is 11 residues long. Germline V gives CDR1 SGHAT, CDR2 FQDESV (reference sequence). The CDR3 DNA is TGTGCCAGCAGCTTCGGGGATACGCAGTATTTT. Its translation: CASSFGDTQYF.

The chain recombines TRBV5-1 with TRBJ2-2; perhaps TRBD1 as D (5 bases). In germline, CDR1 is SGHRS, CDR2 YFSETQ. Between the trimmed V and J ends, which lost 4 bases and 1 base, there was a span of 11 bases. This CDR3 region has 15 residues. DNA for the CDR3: TGCGCCAGCAGCAGGACATATCAGAACACCGGGGAGCTGTTTTTT. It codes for CASSRTYQNTGELFF.

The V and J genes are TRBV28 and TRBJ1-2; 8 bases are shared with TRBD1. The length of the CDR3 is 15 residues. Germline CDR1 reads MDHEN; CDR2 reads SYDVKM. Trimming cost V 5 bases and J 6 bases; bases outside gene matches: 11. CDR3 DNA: TGTGCCAGCAGTATTTATACAGGGGGTGAAGATGGCTACACCTTC. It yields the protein CASSIYTGGEDGYTF.